Below are 3 T cell receptor beta chains sequenced from a single sample in a study of T-cell reconstitution after alpha-beta-depleted transplantation in children. Using unique molecular identifiers, the investigators prepared the TCRbeta library. TCRdb re-derived calls from the PCR reads in MiXCR, one entry per CDR3 protein. Altogether about 610,000 distinct CDR3 sequences are present, roughly 30% being singletons, with the ten largest covering under 45%. Material: PBMCs, obtained before TCRalphabeta/CD19-depleted stem cell transplant. The receptors stem from a boy in the first two years of life with Wiskott-Aldrich syndrome, due to receive a stem cell transplant.

This clonotype was seen a few times. The chain carries TRBV20-1 and TRBJ2-2; D call uncertain. The CDR3 length is 16 residues. In germline, CDR1 is DFQATT, CDR2 SNEGSKA (reference sequence). V lost 3 bases and J 2 bases, leaving 16 bases between the germline ends. As DNA, the CDR3 is TGCAGTGCTAGTAGCAGGAACTTATACAACACCGGGGAGCTGTTTTTT. Its protein product is CSASSRNLYNTGELFF.

This clonotype was seen a handful of times. The V and J genes are TRBV9 and TRBJ2-1; D may be TRBD1 (5 bases). CDR3 size: 14 residues. Germline-derived CDR1 and CDR2 are SGDLS and YYNGEE. V gave up 0 bases and J gave up 4 bases, with 8 bases separating them. The CDR3 DNA sequence: TGTGCCAGCAGCGTAGCTACAGGATACAATGAGCAGTTCTTC. This codes for CASSVATGYNEQFF.

This clonotype was seen a single time. At one boundary the junction diverges from the germline segment, which might be a read error. This rearrangement joins TRBV10-3 to TRBJ1-2; no definite D call. The CDR3 spans 15 residues. The germline V gene encodes CDR1 ENHRY and CDR2 SYGVKD. The CDR3 sequence: CVILTYTHRGYGYTF. In DNA, the CDR3 is TGTGTCATCTTAACCTACACTCATCGGGGCTATGGCTACACCTTC.